The rows below give T cell receptor beta chains drawn from one sample of a study of chronic HIV infection and antiretroviral therapy. TCRdb independently ran MiXCR on the 5' RACE reads; one entry per CDR3 protein. The sample has roughly 50,000 distinct CDR3 sequences, approximately 20% seen once. Source material: peripheral blood. These receptors all stem from an adult who had HIV and had not received antiretroviral therapy, or was an uninfected healthy control (not recorded which). Both conserved end residues are part of each CDR3. Expanded clones get a size class; other rows say once, few or many, or leave the size out.

TRBJ1-4	medium-sized	TRBV4-2	CASSRGLQRPYEKLFF
TRBJ1-5	few	TRBV10-3	CAISEGGQGNQPQHF
TRBJ2-3	few	TRBV19	CASRQGTTDTQYF
TRBJ1-2	few	TRBV5-4	CASSVDRGPDYGYTF
TRBJ2-2	NA	TRBV25-1	CASSESGTATGELFF
TRBJ2-5	NA	TRBV28	CASSLFYRGRAETQYF
TRBJ1-6	NA	TRBV25-1	CASRRGTDSPLHF
TRBJ2-7	NA	TRBV28	CASSYGTSGTYEQYF
TRBJ2-7	NA	TRBV3-1	CASSPYGQTGGEQYF
TRBJ2-7	NA	TRBV29-1	CSVEDNRGSYEQYF
TRBJ2-3	NA	TRBV2	CACARGSRLADTQYF
TRBJ1-1	NA	TRBV25-1	CASSPPGAIFAFF
TRBJ1-3	many	TRBV6-5	CASSYSRDNSGNTIYF
TRBJ2-7	few	TRBV28	CASSLRPDYEQYF
TRBJ1-2	few	TRBV28	CASSLSPGNNGYTF
TRBJ2-1	few	TRBV12-3/TRBV12-4	CASSFGGGTNEQFF
TRBJ2-7	NA	TRBV28	CASSLYGRKVYEQYF
TRBJ2-1	few	TRBV4-1	CASSLGASPYNEQFF
TRBJ1-1	few	TRBV28	CASRAGPMNTEAFF
TRBJ1-3	NA	TRBV4-1	CASSLPTRTNTIYF
TRBJ1-4	few	TRBV20-1	CSAIKLGKGLFF
TRBJ2-4	NA	TRBV28	CASSSPGAATKNIQYF
TRBJ1-2	few	TRBV28	CASSLTGPNYGYTF
TRBJ2-1	few	TRBV19	CASSPKTGVSAQFF
TRBJ2-5	NA	TRBV29-1	CSVASGTQETQYF
TRBJ1-2	few	TRBV7-2	CASSLAKGSYGYTF
TRBJ2-3	few	TRBV5-1	CASSFTASTDTQYF
TRBJ2-7	few	TRBV28	CASSFAGIDEQYF
TRBJ2-1	NA	TRBV28	CASSLQGADEQFF
TRBJ1-6	few	TRBV28	CASSLGGGDDSPLHF
TRBJ1-5	few	TRBV4-2	CASSQTPTGATSNQPQHF
TRBJ1-1	few	TRBV28	CASQQGPEAFF
TRBJ1-1	few	TRBV5-1	CASSLGSGGGTEAFF
TRBJ2-7	NA	TRBV5-1	CASRLEGDGRTYEQYF
TRBJ2-1	NA	TRBV2	CASSNNIRNNEQFF
TRBJ1-6	many	TRBV27	CASSYTHPERGNSPLHF
TRBJ2-2	few	TRBV28	CASIGVLSSTGELFF
TRBJ1-1	few	TRBV5-1	CASSLEEGLEAFF
TRBJ1-4	few	TRBV28	CASSSPAAVHQKLFF
TRBJ2-7	NA	TRBV4-1	CASSPDWHEQYF
TRBJ2-2	NA	TRBV7-6	CASSPRSGATGELFF
TRBJ2-5	NA	TRBV20-1	CSGSGSAETQYF
TRBJ2-7	few	TRBV3-1	CASSQMGRTGSYEQYF
TRBJ2-7	few	TRBV20-1	CSAPARGAISYEQYF
TRBJ2-5	few	TRBV28	CASSVRGLQETQYF